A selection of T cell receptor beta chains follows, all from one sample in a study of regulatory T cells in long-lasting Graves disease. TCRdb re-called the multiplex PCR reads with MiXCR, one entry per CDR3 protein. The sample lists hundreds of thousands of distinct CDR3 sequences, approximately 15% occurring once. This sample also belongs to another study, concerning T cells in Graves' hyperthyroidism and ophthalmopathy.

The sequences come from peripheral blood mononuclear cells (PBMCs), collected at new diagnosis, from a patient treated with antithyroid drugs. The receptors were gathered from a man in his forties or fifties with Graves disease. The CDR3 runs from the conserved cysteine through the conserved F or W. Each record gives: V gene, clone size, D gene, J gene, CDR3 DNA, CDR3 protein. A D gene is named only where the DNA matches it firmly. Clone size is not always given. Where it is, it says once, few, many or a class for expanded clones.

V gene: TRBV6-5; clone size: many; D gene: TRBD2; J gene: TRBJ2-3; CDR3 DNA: TGTGCCAGCAGTTACTACGCGGGGGGCACAGATACGCAGTATTTT; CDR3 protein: CASSYYAGGTDTQYF
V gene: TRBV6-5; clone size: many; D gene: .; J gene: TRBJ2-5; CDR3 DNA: TGTGCCAGCAGTTATCCCGGGACTCCCTATCCCCAGTACTTC; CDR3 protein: CASSYPGTPYPQYF
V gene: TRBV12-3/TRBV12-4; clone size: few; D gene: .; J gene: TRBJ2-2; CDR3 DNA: TGTGCCAGCCGGCGGGCGGGAACCGGGGAGCTGTTTTTT; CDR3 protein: CASRRAGTGELFF
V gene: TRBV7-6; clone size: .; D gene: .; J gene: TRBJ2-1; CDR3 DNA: TGTGCCAGCAGCCCTACCTGGGCGGGTGAGCAGTTCTTC; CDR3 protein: CASSPTWAGEQFF
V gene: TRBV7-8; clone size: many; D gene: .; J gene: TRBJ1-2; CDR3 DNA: TGTGCCAGCAGCGGTACAGAGGGCTATGGCTACACCTTC; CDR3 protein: CASSGTEGYGYTF
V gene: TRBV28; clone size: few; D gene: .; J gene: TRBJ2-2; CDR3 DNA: TGTGCCAGCAGTTTATCCAGGGCTGGCGGGGAGCTGTTTTTT; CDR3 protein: CASSLSRAGGELFF
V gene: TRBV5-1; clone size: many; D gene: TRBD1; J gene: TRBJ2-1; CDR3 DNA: TGCGCCAGCAGCTTGGGACAGGGGGTTCTAGCTCGCTCCTACAATGAGCAGTTCTTC; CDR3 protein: CASSLGQGVLARSYNEQFF
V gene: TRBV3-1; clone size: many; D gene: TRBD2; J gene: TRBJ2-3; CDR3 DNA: TGTGCCAGCAGCCAGTGGCGGGGGGGCCGTACAGATACGCAGTATTTT; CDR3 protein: CASSQWRGGRTDTQYF
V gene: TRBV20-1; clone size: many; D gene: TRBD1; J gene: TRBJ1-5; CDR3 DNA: TGCAGTGCTAAACAGGGGGGGAATCAGCCCCAGCATTTT; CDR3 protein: CSAKQGGNQPQHF
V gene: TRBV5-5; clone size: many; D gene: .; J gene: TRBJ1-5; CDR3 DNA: TGTGCCAGCAGCTGGACAGTTAGCAATCAGCCCCAGCATTTT; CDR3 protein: CASSWTVSNQPQHF
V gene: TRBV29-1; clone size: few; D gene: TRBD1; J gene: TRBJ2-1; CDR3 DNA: TGCAGCGTTGCGCGGACAGGGGCTTCGTTCTTTGTCGAGCAGTTCTTC; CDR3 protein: CSVARTGASFFVEQFF
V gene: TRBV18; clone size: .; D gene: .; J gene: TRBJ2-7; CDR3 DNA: TGTGCCAGCTCAGCGCCCGGGACCGGAGGCGAGCAGTACTTC; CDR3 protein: CASSAPGTGGEQYF
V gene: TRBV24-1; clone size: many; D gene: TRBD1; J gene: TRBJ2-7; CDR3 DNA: TGTGCCACCAGTGATCCGGGACAGGGGGCCTACGAGCAGTACTTC; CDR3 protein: CATSDPGQGAYEQYF
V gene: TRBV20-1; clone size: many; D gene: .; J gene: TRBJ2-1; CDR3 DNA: TGCAGTGCGGAGCCCAGCCTCAGGGTTGATGAGCAGTTCTTC; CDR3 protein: CSAEPSLRVDEQFF
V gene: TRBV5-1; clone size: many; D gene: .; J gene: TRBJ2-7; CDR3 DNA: TGCGCCAGCAGCTTGCCCCGGCGGGGGCCCTCCTACGAGCAGTACTTC; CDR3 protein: CASSLPRRGPSYEQYF
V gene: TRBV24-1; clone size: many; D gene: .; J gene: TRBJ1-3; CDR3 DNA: TGTGCCAGCCAGCGTGCTCCTGGAAACACCATATATTTT; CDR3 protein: CASQRAPGNTIYF
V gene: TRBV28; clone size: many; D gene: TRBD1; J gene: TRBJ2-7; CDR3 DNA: TGTGCCAGCAAAGTCAACAGGGGGCGGAGCGAGCAGTACTTC; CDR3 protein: CASKVNRGRSEQYF
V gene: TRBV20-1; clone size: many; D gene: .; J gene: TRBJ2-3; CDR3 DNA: TGCAGTGCTCAGAAGGCGGGGGCCGACCTTACGCAGTATTTT; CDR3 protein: CSAQKAGADLTQYF
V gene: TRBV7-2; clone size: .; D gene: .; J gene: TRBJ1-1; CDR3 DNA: TGTGCCAGCAGCTTAACTGGCGTAAGGGGCACTGAAGCTTTCTTT; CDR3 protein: CASSLTGVRGTEAFF
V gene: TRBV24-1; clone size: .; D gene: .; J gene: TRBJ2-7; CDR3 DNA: TGTGCCACCAGTGGCGATAGCGACGAGCAGTACTTC; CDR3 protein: CATSGDSDEQYF
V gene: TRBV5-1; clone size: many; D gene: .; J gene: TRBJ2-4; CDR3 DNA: TGCGCCAGCAGCTTGGCAGGGGAGAACATTCAGTACTTC; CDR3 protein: CASSLAGENIQYF
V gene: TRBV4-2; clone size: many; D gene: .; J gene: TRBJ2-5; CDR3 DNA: TGTGCCAGCAGCCCAAGTGCTGGGACAAGACAAGAGACCCAGTACTTC; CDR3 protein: CASSPSAGTRQETQYF
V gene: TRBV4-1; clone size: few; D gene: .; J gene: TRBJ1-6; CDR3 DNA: TGCGCCAGCAGCCCAGGGACAAGCTCCTATAATTCACCCCTCCACTTT; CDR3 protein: CASSPGTSSYNSPLHF
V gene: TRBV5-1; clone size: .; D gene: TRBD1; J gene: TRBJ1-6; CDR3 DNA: TGCGCCAGCTTATCCGGGACAGTATATTCACCCCTCCACTTT; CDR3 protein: CASLSGTVYSPLHF
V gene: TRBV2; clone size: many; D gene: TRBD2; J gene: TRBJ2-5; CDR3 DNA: TGTGCCAGCAGAAGGAGCGGGGGGCAAGAGACCCAGTACTTC; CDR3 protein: CASRRSGGQETQYF
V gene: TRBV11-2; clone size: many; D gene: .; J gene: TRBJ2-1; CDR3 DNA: TGTGCCAGCAGCTTAGAGCTCGAGAGCGGGCAGTTCTTC; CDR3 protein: CASSLELESGQFF
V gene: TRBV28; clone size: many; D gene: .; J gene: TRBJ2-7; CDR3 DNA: TGTGCCAGCAGTTTATACGGACCCTACGAGCAGTACTTC; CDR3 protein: CASSLYGPYEQYF
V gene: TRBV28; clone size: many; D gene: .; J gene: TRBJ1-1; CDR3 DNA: TGTGCCAGCAGGACCCCGGCTGGGACTGAAGCTTTCTTT; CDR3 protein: CASRTPAGTEAFF
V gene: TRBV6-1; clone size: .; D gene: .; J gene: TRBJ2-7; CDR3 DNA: TGTGCCAGCACCCCGCAGGCCGCCTTCTACGAGCAGTACTTC; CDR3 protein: CASTPQAAFYEQYF
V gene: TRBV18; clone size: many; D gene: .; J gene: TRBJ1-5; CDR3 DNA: TGTGCCAGCTCACCCACGGCAGGGTTGGATCAGCCCCAGCATTTT; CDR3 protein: CASSPTAGLDQPQHF
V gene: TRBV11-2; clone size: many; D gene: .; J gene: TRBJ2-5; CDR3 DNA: TGTGCCAGCAGCTGGGGGATTGGCGGGGACCAAGAGACCCAGTACTTC; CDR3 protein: CASSWGIGGDQETQYF
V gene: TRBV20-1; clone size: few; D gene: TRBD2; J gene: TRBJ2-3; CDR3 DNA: TGCAGTGCACCGCTAGCGGGGGTCACAGGTACGCAGTATTTT; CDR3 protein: CSAPLAGVTGTQYF
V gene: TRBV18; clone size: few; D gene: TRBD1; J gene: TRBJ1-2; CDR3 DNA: TGTGCCAGCTCACCACCCCCCCTGACAGGGGGCAGTGGCTACACCTTC; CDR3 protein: CASSPPPLTGGSGYTF
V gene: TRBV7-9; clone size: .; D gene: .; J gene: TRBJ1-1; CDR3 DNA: TGTGCCAGCAGCCAACTCCAGGGCGGACGGAACACTGAAGCTTTCTTT; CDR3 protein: CASSQLQGGRNTEAFF
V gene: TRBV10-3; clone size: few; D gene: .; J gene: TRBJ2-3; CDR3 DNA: TGTGCCGCGAAAGGGAGTTCAAGGACGCAGTATTTT; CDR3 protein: CAAKGSSRTQYF
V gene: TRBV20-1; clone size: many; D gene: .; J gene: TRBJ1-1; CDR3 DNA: TGCAGTGCTAGAGTAAGGGGGTGGTTGAACACTGAAGCTTTCTTT; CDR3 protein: CSARVRGWLNTEAFF
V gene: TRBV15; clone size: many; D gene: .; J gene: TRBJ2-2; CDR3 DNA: TGTGCCACCAGCAGGCAGGCCGGGGAGCTGTTTTTT; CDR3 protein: CATSRQAGELFF
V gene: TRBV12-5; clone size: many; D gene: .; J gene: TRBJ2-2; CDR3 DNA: TGTGCTAGTGGTTTGAGGGCTACGAACACCGGGGAGCTGTTTTTT; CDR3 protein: CASGLRATNTGELFF
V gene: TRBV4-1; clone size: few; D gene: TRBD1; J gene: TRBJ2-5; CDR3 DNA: TGCGCCAGCAGCCAACCTACAGGGGGATTGGTGACCCAGTACTTC; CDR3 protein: CASSQPTGGLVTQYF
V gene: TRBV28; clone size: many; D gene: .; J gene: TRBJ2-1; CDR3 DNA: TGTGCCAGCAGTTTACCCGGGGCCCACAATGAGCAGTTCTTC; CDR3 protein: CASSLPGAHNEQFF
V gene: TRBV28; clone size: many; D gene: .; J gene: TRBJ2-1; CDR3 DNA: TGTGCCAGCAGGATTGGGGGGCTCATCCACAATGAGCAGTTCTTC; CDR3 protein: CASRIGGLIHNEQFF
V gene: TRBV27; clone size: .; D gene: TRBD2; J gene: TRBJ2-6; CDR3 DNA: TGTGCCAGCAGCTCAGCTCCGGGACTAGCGGGAGTCGACTCTGGGGCCAACGTCCTGACTTTC; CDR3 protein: CASSSAPGLAGVDSGANVLTF
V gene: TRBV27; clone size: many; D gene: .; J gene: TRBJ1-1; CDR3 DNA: TGTGCCAGCAGTTTACGGAGAGACACTGAAGCTTTCTTT; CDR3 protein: CASSLRRDTEAFF
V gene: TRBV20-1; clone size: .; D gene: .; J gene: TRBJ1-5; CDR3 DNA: TGCAGTGCTATAAATCGGAGATTAAATCAGCCCCAGCATTTT; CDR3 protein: CSAINRRLNQPQHF
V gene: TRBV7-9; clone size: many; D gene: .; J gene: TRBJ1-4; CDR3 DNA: TGTGCCAGCAGCCCAGACAGTAATGAAAAACTGTTTTTT; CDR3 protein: CASSPDSNEKLFF
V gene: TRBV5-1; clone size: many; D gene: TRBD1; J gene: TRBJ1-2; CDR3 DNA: TGCGCCAGCAGCGTGGACAGGGGGAGTTATGGCTACACCTTC; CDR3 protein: CASSVDRGSYGYTF
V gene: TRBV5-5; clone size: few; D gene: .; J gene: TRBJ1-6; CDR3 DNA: TGTGCCAGCAGCTTGGACAGGCGCTATAATTCACCCCTCCACTTT; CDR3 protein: CASSLDRRYNSPLHF
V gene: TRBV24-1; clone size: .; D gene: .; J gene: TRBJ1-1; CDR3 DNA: TGTGCCACCAGTGCGAGGTCTTCAAATCCGAACACTGAAGCTTTCTTT; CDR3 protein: CATSARSSNPNTEAFF
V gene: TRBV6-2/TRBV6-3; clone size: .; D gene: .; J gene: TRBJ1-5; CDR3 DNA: TGTGCCAGCAGTTCGCCCGGCAGGGGCGGGCAGCCCCAGCATTTT; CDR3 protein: CASSSPGRGGQPQHF
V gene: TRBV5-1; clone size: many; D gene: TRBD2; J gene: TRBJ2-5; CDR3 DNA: TGCGCCAGCAGCCCCCGGACTAGCGGCCAAGAGACCCAGTACTTC; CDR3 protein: CASSPRTSGQETQYF
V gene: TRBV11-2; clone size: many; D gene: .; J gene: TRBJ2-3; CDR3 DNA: TGTGCCAGCAGCTTAGAACCCTCCACAGATACGCAGTATTTT; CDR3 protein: CASSLEPSTDTQYF
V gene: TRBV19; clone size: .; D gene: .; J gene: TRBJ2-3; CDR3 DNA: TGTGCCAGTAGTATTGGTTTCCCAGATACGCAGTATTTT; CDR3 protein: CASSIGFPDTQYF
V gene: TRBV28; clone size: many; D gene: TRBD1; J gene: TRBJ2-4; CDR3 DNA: TGTGCCAGCACCACAGGGGGCAAAAACATTCAGTACTTC; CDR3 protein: CASTTGGKNIQYF
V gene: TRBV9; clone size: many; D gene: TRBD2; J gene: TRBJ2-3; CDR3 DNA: TGTGCCAGCCAACTTAGCGGGGAGTTCACAGATACGCAGTATTTT; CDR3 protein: CASQLSGEFTDTQYF